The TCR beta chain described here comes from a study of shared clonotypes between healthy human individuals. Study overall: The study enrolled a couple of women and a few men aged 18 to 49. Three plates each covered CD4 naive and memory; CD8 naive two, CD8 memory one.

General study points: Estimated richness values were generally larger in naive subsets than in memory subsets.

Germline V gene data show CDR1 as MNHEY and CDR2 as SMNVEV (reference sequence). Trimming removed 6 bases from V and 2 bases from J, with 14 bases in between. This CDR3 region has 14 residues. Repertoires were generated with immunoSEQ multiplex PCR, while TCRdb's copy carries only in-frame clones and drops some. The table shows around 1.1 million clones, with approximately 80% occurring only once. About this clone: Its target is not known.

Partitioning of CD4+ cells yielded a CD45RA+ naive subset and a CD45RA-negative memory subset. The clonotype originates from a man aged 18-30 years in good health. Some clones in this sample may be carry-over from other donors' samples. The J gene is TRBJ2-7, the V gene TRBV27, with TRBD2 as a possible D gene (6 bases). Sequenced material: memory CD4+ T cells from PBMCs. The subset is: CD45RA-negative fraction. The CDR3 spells CASSHRGGTYEQYF. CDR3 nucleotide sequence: TGTGCCAGCAGCCATAGGGGCGGGACCTACGAGCAGTACTTC.